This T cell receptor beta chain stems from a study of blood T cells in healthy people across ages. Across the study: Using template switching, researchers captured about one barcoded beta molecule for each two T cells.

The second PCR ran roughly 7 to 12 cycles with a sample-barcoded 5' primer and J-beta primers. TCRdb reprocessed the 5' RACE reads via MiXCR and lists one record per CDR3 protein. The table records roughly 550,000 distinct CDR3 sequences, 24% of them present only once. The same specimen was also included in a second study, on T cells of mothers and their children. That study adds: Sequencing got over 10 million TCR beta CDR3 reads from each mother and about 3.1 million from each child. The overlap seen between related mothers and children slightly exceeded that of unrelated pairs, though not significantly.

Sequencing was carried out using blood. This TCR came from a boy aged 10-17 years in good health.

The CDR3 sequence is CASSLGQGGGETQYF. CDR3 nucleotides: TGCGCCAGCAGCTTGGGACAGGGAGGAGGAGAGACCCAGTACTTC. The rearrangement uses TRBV5-1 and TRBJ2-5; a weak D match, TRBD1 (7 bases). This CDR3 comprises 15 residues. Trimming took 0 bases from V and 4 from J, leaving 13 bases between them. Looked up from germline, CDR1 is SGHRS and CDR2 is YFSETQ.